The source of this T cell receptor beta chain is a study of beta chain features in type 1 diabetes. Study-wide results and limits: More deletions and fewer insertions at VDJ junctions were seen in type 1 diabetes patients. Resolution of whether HLA type affects TCRB rearrangement was not achieved here.

Trimming took 2 bases from V and 6 from J, leaving 16 bases between them. The CDR3 covers 15 residues. Germline lookup yields CDR1 SGHRS and CDR2 YFSETQ. All of the isolated RNA was reverse transcribed, so expressed TCRB transcripts were sequenced. TCRdb's table, derived via immunoSEQ multiplex PCR, lists solely in-frame clones and lacks some. The data hold roughly 240,000 clones, with around an eighth observed a single time. Via CD45RO/CCR7/CD25/CD127/CD95/CD27, cells of the CD4+ naive, central memory, regulatory and stem cell-like memory subsets were sorted. Post-sort purity exceeded 98% for all sorted populations. This clone was seen more than once but under ten times. What it recognizes is unknown.

This chain connects TRBV5-1 to TRBJ2-3, with a weak D call TRBD1 (6 bases). The receptor was derived from a woman between 40 and 50 years old in good health. Material for sequencing was naive CD4+ T cells from blood. CDR3 nucleotides: TGCGCCAGCAGCTTTTTGGCCAGGGGTCAGGATACGCAGTATTTT. This translates into CASSFLARGQDTQYF.